This entry lists 27 T cell receptor beta chains sequenced from one sample in a study of cytotoxic CD8 clonotypes in ibrutinib-treated CLL. Sequencing used immunoSEQ multiplex PCR; TCRdb keeps in-frame clones, though not all of them. The table shows approximately 150,000 clones, with about 84% occurring only once. The sequencing here drew on PBMCs, taken after 24 months of ibrutinib treatment. These receptors all come from a human donor with chronic lymphocytic leukemia.

V usage is TRBV29-1 and J usage is TRBJ1-4, with TRBD1 identical over 7 bases. Per the germline V gene, CDR1 is SQVTM and CDR2 is ANQGSEA. The trim removed 6 bases at V and 8 bases at J, leaving 12 bases unmatched. The length of the CDR3 is 14 residues. CDR3 nucleotide sequence: TGCAGCGTCGATCTCAGGGGGGTTAACGAAAAACTGTTTTTT. Amino acids: CSVDLRGVNEKLFF.

The chain carries TRBV6-6 and TRBJ2-7; D is possibly TRBD2 (6 bases). This CDR3 has 15 residues. V dropped 6 bases and J dropped 4 bases, with 19 bases sitting between them. CDR1 and CDR2 from the germline V gene are MNHNY and SVGAGI (reference sequence). The CDR3 DNA follows: TGTGCCAGCAGCGCTGGGGACGGGGACTTGTACGAGCAGTACTTC. Protein sequence: CASSAGDGDLYEQYF.

The chain uses TRBV6-5 and TRBJ2-1, with 9 nucleotides matching TRBD1. From germline, CDR1 is MNHEY and CDR2 SVGAGI. J gave up 1 base and V 6 bases, and 7 bases lay outside the gene matches. This CDR3 contains 16 residues. In nucleotides, the CDR3 is TGTGCCAGCAGGTACCTACAGGGGGCTTCCTACAATGAGCAGTTCTTC. Translation gives CASRYLQGASYNEQFF.

The DNA for the CDR3 is TGTGCCAGCAGTTACTACAAAGGAGCTTTCCCCGGGGAGCTGTTTTTT. Translation gives CASSYYKGAFPGELFF. The chain couples TRBV6-5 to TRBJ2-2; unclear D gene. This CDR3 is 16 amino acids long. Trimming shortened V by 1 base and J by 6 bases, and 15 bases separated the two germline ends. Germline CDR1 is MNHEY and CDR2 is SVGAGI.

The rearrangement joins TRBV5-1 to TRBJ2-1; D perhaps matches TRBD2 (5 bases). The V end lost 4 bases, the J end lost 5 bases, and 16 bases lay between the germline ends. The CDR3 covers 15 residues. Germline V gene lookup returns CDR1 SGHRS and CDR2 YFSETQ. The CDR3 sequence is CASSLPGGQNNEQFF. CDR3 bases: TGCGCCAGCAGCCTGCCCGGCGGGCAAAACAATGAGCAGTTCTTC.

V and J are TRBV7-2 and TRBJ2-3; 11 bases are a match to TRBD2. V shed 7 bases, J shed 4 bases, and the junction held 4 bases outside the gene matches. Per germline, CDR1 SGHTA and CDR2 FQGNSA. This CDR3 region has 14 residues. The CDR3 DNA is TGTGCCAGCAACCTAGCGGGGGGCCCAGATACGCAGTATTTT. The encoded protein is CASNLAGGPDTQYF.

V gene TRBV6-5 combines with J gene TRBJ2-7; D gene uncertain. The CDR3 length is 14 residues. The V end was cut by 8 bases, the J end by 2 bases, with 16 bases between. Germline V CDR1 and CDR2: MNHEY, SVGAGI. The CDR3 DNA reads as TGTGCCAGCCAGGTTAATGACGTCGCCTACGAGCAGTACTTC. Amino acids: CASQVNDVAYEQYF.

The V call is TRBV21-1, the J call TRBJ2-1; the table's D call, TRBD1, has no DNA check behind it. TRBV21-1 is labeled a pseudogene. CDR3 size: 17 residues. This CDR3 reads CASSKEGAGWPYNEQFF. In DNA form, the CDR3 reads TGTGCCAGCAGCAAAGAGGGTGCAGGGTGGCCCTACAATGAGCAGTTCTTC.

This clone was picked up a small number of times. This sequence joins TRBV6-1 and TRBJ2-7; tentatively, D is TRBD1 (5 bases). CDR1 MNHNS and CDR2 SASEGT come from the germline V gene. This CDR3 has 15 amino acids. Trimming took off 4 bases at V and 7 bases at J, with 20 bases between the two ends. Written as DNA, the CDR3 is TGTGCCAGCAGTGCACCCACAGGAACCCCTACGGAGCAGTACTTC. This gives the protein CASSAPTGTPTEQYF.

This clone was recorded once. This chain connects TRBV11-2 to TRBJ2-5; 9 bases agree with TRBD1. CDR1 is SGHAT, CDR2 FQNNGV, per germline. The CDR3 contains 17 residues. Unmatched junction bases numbered 13, after V lost 2 bases and J lost 6 bases. The CDR3 region is CASSLISQGAKLKTQYF. In nucleotides, the CDR3 is TGTGCCAGCAGCTTAATCTCACAGGGGGCGAAATTGAAGACCCAGTACTTC.

V and J are TRBV9 and TRBJ2-5; 8 nucleotides line up with TRBD2. Germline trimming cut 1 base from V and 6 bases from J; bases unmatched to any gene: 11. The CDR3 totals 16 residues. CDR1 and CDR2 (germline): SGDLS, YYNGEE. The CDR3 reads CASSVSDGRAEKTQYF. Here the CDR3 DNA reads TGTGCCAGCAGCGTAAGCGACGGGAGGGCCGAGAAGACCCAGTACTTC. Complete variable domain (other parts from reference TRBV9 and TRBJ2-5): DSGVTQTPKHLITATGQRVTLRCSPRSGDLSVYWYQQSLDQGLQFLIQYYNGEERAKGNILERFSAQQFPDLHSELNLSSLELGDSALYFCASSVSDGRAEKTQYFGPGTRLLVL.

The V gene is TRBV30, the J gene TRBJ2-2; D may be TRBD2 (5 bases). V dropped 3 bases and J dropped 5 bases, with 13 bases sitting between them. Per germline, CDR1 GTSNPN and CDR2 SVGIG (reference sequence). This CDR3 contains 14 residues. CDR3 coding DNA: TGTGCCTGGAGCGGGAAGCCTCCTACCGGGGAGCTGTTTTTT. This sequence encodes CAWSGKPPTGELFF.

The chain combines TRBV18 with TRBJ2-2, with D tentatively TRBD1 (5 bases). V dropped 3 bases and J dropped 3 bases, with 8 bases sitting between them. In germline, CDR1 is KGHSH, CDR2 LQKENI. The CDR3 extends over 14 amino acids. The CDR3 sequence is CASSPRQYTGELFF. Here the CDR3 DNA reads TGTGCCAGCTCACCGCGACAGTACACCGGGGAGCTGTTTTTT.

Details on this clone: Other DNA sequences within the sample encode an identical CDR3. The DNA of the CDR3 is TGCGCCAGCAGCTTAAATCAGGGGGCCGGCGAACAGTACTTC. Residues: CASSLNQGAGEQYF. The chain is built from TRBV5-1 and TRBJ2-7, with TRBD1 matching 8 bases. The CDR3 runs 14 residues. Germline values: CDR1 SGHRS, CDR2 YFSETQ. J lost 10 bases, V lost 2 bases, and 11 bases had no gene match.

The chain uses TRBV7-2 and TRBJ2-5; TRBD1 agrees at 10 bases. This CDR3 comprises 15 residues. CDR1 is SGHTA, CDR2 FQGNSA, per germline. The V gene end was trimmed by 5 bases and the J gene end by 3 bases; junction bases not matched to a gene: 6. The chain's CDR3 is CASSLGQGFEETQYF. CDR3 in DNA: TGTGCCAGCAGCCTGGGACAGGGGTTTGAAGAGACCCAGTACTTC. Filled out from reference TRBV7-2 and TRBJ2-5, the complete variable domain reads GAGVSQSPSNKVTEKGKDVELRCDPISGHTALYWYRQSLGQGLEFLIYFQGNSAPDKSGLPSDRFSAERTGGSVSTLTIQRTQQEDSAVYLCASSLGQGFEETQYFGPGTRLLVL.

This chain links TRBV14 with TRBJ2-1, with D possibly matching TRBD2 (6 bases). V was pared by 6 bases and J by 5 bases, with 17 bases between. Germline CDR1 and CDR2: SGHDN and FVKESK. CDR3 length: 15 amino acids. The CDR3 DNA follows: TGTGCCAGCAGAGCCCCGGGGTTAGCGGACAATGAGCAGTTCTTC. This codes for CASRAPGLADNEQFF.

The chain uses TRBV30 and TRBJ1-5; 9 bases align to TRBD1. The V gene's germline CDR1 is GTSNPN and CDR2 SVGIG (reference sequence). V gave up 5 bases and J gave up 3 bases; unmatched junction bases: 2. The CDR3 covers 13 residues. The CDR3 loop is CAWGQGFNQPQHF. The CDR3 DNA is TGTGCCTGGGGACAGGGGTTCAATCAGCCCCAGCATTTT.

J is TRBJ2-7 and V is TRBV30, with D possibly being TRBD1 (5 bases). V was trimmed by 0 bases and J by 6 bases, leaving 15 bases between them. The CDR3 contains 14 residues. The germline CDR1 and CDR2 sequences are GTSNPN and SVGIG (reference sequence). The CDR3, as DNA: TGTGCCTGGAGTGTTGCCAGGGAATTGGTCGAGCAGTACTTC. Its translation is CAWSVARELVEQYF.

The J gene is TRBJ2-3, the V gene TRBV5-6, with 7 nucleotides matching TRBD1. Germline trimming cut 4 bases from V and 3 bases from J; bases unmatched to any gene: 8. CDR1 is SGHDT, CDR2 YYEEEE, per germline. The CDR3 covers 15 residues. CDR3 nucleotides: TGTGCCAGCAGCATAGGACAGGTGGGAACAGATACGCAGTATTTT. Its protein is CASSIGQVGTDTQYF.

The chain is built from TRBV2 and TRBJ2-7; possibly TRBD2 for D (5 bases). Germline V gene sequence: CDR1 SNHLY, CDR2 FYNNEI. This CDR3 has 14 amino acids. Deletions cut 8 bases from V and 4 bases from J, with 18 bases between. The CDR3 spells CASSQEGRGYEQYF. DNA of the CDR3: TGTGCCAGCTCTCAAGAGGGCAGAGGATACGAGCAGTACTTC.

The genes are TRBV7-6 and TRBJ2-3, with a possible D match to TRBD1 (5 bases). Trimming pared 5 bases from V and 1 base from J, leaving 16 bases between. The CDR3 runs 16 residues. The V gene's germline CDR1 is SGHVS and CDR2 FNYEAQ. The CDR3 nucleotides read TGTGCCAGCAGCCCCCCCCAGGGCGCCGGCACAGATACGCAGTATTTT. Translation gives CASSPPQGAGTDTQYF.

The chain combines TRBV27 with TRBJ1-2, with TRBD1 matching over 9 bases. This CDR3 contains 15 residues. The germline V gene has CDR1 MNHEY and CDR2 SMNVEV (reference sequence). Trimming took 1 base from V and 8 from J; bases not matched to a gene: 8. The CDR3 spells CASSLFPTGGWGYTF. As DNA, the CDR3 is TGTGCCAGCAGTTTATTCCCGACAGGGGGATGGGGCTACACCTTC.

The rearrangement links TRBV11-2 to TRBJ1-1; possibly TRBD1 for D (5 bases). The CDR3 is 14 residues long. From germline, CDR1 is SGHAT and CDR2 FQNNGV. The V end was cut by 5 bases, the J end by 1 base, with 11 bases between. In DNA, the CDR3 is TGTGCCAGCAGCCTGGGACCGAAGAACACTGAAGCTTTCTTT. It translates to CASSLGPKNTEAFF.

The chain combines TRBV6-1 with TRBJ2-7; 8 positions match TRBD1. CDR1 is MNHNS, CDR2 SASEGT, per germline. This CDR3 comprises 12 residues. With 8 bases clipped from V and 2 bases from J, the junction kept 2 bases outside the gene matches. The CDR3: CASRDRTYEQYF. In nucleotides, the CDR3 is TGTGCCAGCCGGGACAGGACCTACGAGCAGTACTTC.

This rearrangement joins TRBV11-2 to TRBJ2-2, with D unresolved. The CDR3 is 15 amino acids. From germline, CDR1 is SGHAT and CDR2 FQNNGV. V was shortened by 3 bases and J by 1 base, with 9 bases between the two germline ends. Here the CDR3 reads CASSLISLNTGELFF. In DNA form, the CDR3 reads TGTGCCAGCAGCTTGATCAGCTTGAACACCGGGGAGCTGTTTTTT.

This sequence joins TRBV7-6 and TRBJ2-7; TRBD1 aligns across 9 bases. Germline CDR1 is SGHVS and CDR2 is FNYEAQ. V lost 0 bases and J lost 2; bases outside the gene matches: 8. This CDR3 has 17 amino acids. CDR3 nucleotides: TGTGCCAGCAGCTTAGCGGCCGGGACAGGGTCCACCTACGAGCAGTACTTC. The encoded protein is CASSLAAGTGSTYEQYF.

The rearrangement joins TRBV27 to TRBJ2-3, with TRBD2 as a possible D gene (5 bases). The CDR3 length is 14 residues. The V end lost 2 bases, the J end lost 13 bases, and 19 bases lay between the germline ends. In germline, CDR1 is MNHEY, CDR2 SMNVEV (reference sequence). The CDR3 reads CASSLKASPVYEYF. In DNA form, the CDR3 reads TGTGCCAGCAGTTTAAAGGCTAGCCCCGTTTATGAGTATTTT.